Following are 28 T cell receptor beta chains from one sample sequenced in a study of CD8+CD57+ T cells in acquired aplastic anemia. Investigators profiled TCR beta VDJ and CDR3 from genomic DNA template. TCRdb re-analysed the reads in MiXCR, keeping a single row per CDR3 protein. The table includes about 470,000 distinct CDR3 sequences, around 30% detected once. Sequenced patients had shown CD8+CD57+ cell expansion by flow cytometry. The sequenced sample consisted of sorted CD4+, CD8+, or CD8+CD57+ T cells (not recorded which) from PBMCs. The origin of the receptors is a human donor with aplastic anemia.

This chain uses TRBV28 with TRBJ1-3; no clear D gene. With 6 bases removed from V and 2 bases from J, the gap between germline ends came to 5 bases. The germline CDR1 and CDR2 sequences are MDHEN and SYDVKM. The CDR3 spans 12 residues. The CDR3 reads CASSQAGNTIYF. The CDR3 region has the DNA TGTGCCAGCAGCCAGGCTGGAAACACCATATATTTT.

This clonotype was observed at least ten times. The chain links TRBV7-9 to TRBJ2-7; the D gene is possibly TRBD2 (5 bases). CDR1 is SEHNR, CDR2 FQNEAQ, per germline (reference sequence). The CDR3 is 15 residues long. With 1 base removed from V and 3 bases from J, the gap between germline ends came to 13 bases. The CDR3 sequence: CASSLESGWNYEQYF. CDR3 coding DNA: TGTGCCAGCAGCTTAGAGAGCGGTTGGAACTACGAGCAGTACTTC.

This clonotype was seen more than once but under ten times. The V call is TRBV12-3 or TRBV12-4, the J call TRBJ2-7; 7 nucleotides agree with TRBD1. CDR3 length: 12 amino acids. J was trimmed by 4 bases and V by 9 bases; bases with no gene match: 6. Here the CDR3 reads CASADRRYEQYF. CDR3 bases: TGTGCCAGTGCGGACAGGCGATACGAGCAGTACTTC.

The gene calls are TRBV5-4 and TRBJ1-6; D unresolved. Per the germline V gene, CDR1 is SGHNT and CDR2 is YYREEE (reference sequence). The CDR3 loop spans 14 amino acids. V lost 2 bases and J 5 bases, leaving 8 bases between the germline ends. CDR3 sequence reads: CASSFPRNNSPLHF. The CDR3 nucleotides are TGTGCCAGCAGCTTTCCCCGGAATAATTCACCCCTCCACTTT.

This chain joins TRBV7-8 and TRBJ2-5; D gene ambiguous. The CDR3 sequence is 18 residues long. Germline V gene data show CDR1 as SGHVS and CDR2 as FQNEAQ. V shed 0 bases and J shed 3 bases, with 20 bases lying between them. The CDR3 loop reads CASSLATVSARFKETQYF. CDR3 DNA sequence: TGTGCCAGCAGCTTAGCGACTGTGAGCGCGAGGTTTAAAGAGACCCAGTACTTC. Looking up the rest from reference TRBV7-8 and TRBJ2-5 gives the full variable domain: GAGVSQSPRYKVAKRGQDVALRCDPISGHVSLFWYQQALGQGPEFLTYFQNEAQLDKSGLPSDRFFAERPEGSVSTLKIQRTQQEDSAVYLCASSLATVSARFKETQYFGPGTRLLVL.

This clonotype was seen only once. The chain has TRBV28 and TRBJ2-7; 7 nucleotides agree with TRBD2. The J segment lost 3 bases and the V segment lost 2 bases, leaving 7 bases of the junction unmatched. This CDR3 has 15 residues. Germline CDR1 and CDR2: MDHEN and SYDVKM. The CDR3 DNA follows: TGTGCCAGCAGTTTACACTCTCCGGGAGGCTACGAGCAGTACTTC. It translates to CASSLHSPGGYEQYF.

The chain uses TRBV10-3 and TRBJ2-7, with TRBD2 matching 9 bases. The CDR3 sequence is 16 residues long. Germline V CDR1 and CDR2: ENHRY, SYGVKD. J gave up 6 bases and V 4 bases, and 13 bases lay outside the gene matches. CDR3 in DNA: TGTGCCATCAGTGCTCTAAGGCGGGAGGGGCCCCTCGAGCAGTACTTC. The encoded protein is CAISALRREGPLEQYF.

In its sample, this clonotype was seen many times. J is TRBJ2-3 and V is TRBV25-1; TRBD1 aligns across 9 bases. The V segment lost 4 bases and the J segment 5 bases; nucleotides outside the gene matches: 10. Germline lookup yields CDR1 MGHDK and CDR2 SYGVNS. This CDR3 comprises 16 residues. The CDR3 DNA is TGTGCCAGCAGTGCCCTGGGGACAGGGAAAGTAGATACGCAGTATTTT. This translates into CASSALGTGKVDTQYF.

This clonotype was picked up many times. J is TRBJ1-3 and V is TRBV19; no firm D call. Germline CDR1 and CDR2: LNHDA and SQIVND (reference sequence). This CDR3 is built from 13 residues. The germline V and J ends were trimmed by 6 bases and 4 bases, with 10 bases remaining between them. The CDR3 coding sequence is TGTGCCAGTAGGTCAGACGGCGGAAACACCATATATTTT. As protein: CASRSDGGNTIYF.

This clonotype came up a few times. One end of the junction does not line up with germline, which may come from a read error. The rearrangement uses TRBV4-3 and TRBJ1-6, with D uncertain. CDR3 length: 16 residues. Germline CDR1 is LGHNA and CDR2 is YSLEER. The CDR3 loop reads CASSQDLGSYKSPLHF. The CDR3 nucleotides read TGCGCCAGCAGCCAAGATCTGGGCTCCTATAAGTCACCCCTCCACTTT.

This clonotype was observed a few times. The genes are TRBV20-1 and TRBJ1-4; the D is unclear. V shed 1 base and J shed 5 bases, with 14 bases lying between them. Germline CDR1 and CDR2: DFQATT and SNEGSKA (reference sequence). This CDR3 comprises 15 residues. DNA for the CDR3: TGCAGTGCTAGAGCTTTTAACAGTCCGAATGAAAAACTGTTTTTT. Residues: CSARAFNSPNEKLFF.

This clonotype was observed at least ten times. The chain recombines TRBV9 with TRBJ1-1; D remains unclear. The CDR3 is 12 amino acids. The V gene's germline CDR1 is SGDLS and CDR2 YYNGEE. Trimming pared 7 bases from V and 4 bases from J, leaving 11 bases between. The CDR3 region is CASGDLGTEAFF. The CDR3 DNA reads TGTGCCAGCGGGGATTTAGGCACTGAAGCTTTCTTT.

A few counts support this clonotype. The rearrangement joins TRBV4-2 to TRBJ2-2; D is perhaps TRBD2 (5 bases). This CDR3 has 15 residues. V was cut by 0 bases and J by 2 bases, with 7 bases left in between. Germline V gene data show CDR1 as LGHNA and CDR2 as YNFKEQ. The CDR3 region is CASSQEAANTGELFF. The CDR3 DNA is TGTGCCAGCAGCCAAGAAGCGGCTAACACCGGGGAGCTGTTTTTT.

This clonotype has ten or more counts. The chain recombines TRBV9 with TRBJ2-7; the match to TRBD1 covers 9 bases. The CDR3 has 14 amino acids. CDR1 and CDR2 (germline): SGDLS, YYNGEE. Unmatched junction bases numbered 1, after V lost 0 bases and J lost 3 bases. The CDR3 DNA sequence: TGTGCCAGCAGCGTAGGGGGACAGGGCTACGAGCAGTACTTC. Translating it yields CASSVGGQGYEQYF. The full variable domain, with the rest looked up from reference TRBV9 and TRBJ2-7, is DSGVTQTPKHLITATGQRVTLRCSPRSGDLSVYWYQQSLDQGLQFLIQYYNGEERAKGNILERFSAQQFPDLHSELNLSSLELGDSALYFCASSVGGQGYEQYFGPGTRLTVT.

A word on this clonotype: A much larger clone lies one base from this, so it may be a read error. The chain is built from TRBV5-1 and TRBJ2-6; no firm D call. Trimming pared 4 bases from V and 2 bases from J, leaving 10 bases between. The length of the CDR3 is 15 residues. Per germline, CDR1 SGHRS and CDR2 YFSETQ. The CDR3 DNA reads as TGCGCCAGCAGCCCAGGTCTGGCTGGGGCCAACGTCCTGACTTTC. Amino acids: CASSPGLAGANVLTF.

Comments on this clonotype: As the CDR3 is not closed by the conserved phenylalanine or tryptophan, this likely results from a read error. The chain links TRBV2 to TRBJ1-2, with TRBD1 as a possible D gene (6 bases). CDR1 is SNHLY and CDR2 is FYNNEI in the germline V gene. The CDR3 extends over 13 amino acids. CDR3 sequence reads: CAGSGQNNYGYTS. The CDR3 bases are TGTGCCGGCAGTGGACAGAATAACTATGGCTACACCTCC.

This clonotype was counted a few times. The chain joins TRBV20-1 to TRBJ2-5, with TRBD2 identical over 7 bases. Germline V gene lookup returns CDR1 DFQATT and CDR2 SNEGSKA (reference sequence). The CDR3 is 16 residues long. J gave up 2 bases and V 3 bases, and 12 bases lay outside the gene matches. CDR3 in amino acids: CSASTPGLRTQETQYF. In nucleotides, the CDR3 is TGCAGTGCTAGTACACCGGGACTACGAACGCAAGAGACCCAGTACTTC.

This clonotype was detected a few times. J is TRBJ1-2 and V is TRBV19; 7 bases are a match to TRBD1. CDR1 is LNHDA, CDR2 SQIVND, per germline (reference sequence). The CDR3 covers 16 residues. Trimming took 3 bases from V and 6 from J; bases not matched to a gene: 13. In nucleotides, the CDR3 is TGTGCCAGTAGTATTAGGAAGGGGGCTTTCGACGATGGCTACACCTTC. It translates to CASSIRKGAFDDGYTF.

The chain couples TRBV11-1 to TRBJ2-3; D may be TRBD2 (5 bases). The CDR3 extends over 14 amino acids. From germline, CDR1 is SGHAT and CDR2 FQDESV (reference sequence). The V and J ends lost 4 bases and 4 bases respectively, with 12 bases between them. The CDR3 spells CASSSTGLADTQYF. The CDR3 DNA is TGTGCCAGCAGCTCGACCGGACTGGCAGATACGCAGTATTTT.

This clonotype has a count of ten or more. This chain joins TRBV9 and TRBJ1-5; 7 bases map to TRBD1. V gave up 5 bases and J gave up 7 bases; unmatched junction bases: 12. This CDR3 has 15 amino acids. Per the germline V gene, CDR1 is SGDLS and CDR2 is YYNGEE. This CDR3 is CASSAGGGATQPQHF. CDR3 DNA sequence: TGTGCCAGCAGTGCTGGAGGGGGCGCTACCCAGCCCCAGCATTTT. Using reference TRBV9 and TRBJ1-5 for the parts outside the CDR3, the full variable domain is DSGVTQTPKHLITATGQRVTLRCSPRSGDLSVYWYQQSLDQGLQFLIQYYNGEERAKGNILERFSAQQFPDLHSELNLSSLELGDSALYFCASSAGGGATQPQHFGDGTRLSIL.

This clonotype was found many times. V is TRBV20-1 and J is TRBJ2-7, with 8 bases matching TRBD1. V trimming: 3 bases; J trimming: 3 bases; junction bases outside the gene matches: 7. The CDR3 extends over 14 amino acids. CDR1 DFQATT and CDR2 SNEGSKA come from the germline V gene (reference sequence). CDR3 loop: CSASVGQGNYEQYF. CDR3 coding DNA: TGCAGTGCTAGTGTAGGACAGGGTAACTACGAGCAGTACTTC.

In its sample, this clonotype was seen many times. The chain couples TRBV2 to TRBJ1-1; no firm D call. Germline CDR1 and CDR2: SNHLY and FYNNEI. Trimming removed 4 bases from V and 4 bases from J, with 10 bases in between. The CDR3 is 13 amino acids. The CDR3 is CASSGREGTEAFF. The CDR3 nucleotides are TGTGCCAGCAGTGGAAGGGAGGGCACTGAAGCTTTCTTT.

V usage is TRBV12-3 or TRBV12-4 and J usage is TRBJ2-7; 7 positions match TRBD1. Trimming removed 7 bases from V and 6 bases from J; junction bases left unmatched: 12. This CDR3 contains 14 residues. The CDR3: CASIQDRDSGEQYF. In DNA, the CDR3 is TGTGCCAGCATCCAAGACAGGGATTCGGGCGAGCAGTACTTC.

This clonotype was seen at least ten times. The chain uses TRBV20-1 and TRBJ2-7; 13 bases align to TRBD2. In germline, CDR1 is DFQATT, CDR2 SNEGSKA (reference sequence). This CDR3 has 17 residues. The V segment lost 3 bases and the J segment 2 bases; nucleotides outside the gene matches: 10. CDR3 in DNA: TGCAGTGCTAGCGATGCCCGACTAGCGGGAGGCCCCTACGAGCAGTACTTC. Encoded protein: CSASDARLAGGPYEQYF.

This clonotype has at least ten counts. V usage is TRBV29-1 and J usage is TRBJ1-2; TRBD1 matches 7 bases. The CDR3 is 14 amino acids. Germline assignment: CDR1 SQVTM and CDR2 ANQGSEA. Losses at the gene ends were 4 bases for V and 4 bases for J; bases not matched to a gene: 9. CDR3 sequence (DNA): TGCAGCGTTGCGATAGGGGGCGTTCCCTATGGCTACACCTTC. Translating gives CSVAIGGVPYGYTF. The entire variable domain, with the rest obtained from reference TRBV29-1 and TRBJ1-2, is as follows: SAVISQKPSRDICQRGTSLTIQCQVDSQVTMMFWYRQQPGQSLTLIATANQGSEATYESGFVIDKFPISRPNLTFSTLTVSNMSPEDSSIYLCSVAIGGVPYGYTFGSGTRLTVV.

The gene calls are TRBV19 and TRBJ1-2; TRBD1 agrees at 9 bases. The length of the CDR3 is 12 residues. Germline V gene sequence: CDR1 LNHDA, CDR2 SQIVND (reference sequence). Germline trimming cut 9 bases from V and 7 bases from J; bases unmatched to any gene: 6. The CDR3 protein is CASGTGSLGYTF. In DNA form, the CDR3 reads TGTGCCAGCGGGACAGGGTCCCTTGGCTACACCTTC.

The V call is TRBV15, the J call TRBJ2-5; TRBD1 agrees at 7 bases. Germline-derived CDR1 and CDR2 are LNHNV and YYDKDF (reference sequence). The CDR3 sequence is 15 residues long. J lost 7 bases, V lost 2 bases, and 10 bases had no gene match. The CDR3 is CATSRKTGRFGTQYF. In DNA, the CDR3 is TGTGCCACCAGCAGAAAGACAGGGCGATTCGGGACCCAGTACTTC.

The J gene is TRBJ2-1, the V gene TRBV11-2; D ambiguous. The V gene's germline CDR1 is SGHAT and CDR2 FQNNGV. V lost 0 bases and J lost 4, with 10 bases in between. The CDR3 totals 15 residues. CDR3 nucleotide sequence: TGTGCCAGCAGCTTAGATCCGCAGGATTACAATGAGCAGTTCTTC. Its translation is CASSLDPQDYNEQFF.